This entry features one TCR beta chain sequence. The CDR3 is 16 amino acids. V was shortened by 6 bases and J by 3 bases, with 20 bases between the two germline ends. Germline CDR1 is SGHVS and CDR2 is FQNEAQ. This sample was included in a study of blood T cell repertoires in COVID-19. Using immunoSEQ multiplex PCR, the repertoire was profiled, and TCRdb retains in-frame clones only, with some absent. The data hold 40,000 or so clones, with approximately 90% observed a single time. This chain joins TRBV7-8 and TRBJ1-2; a weak D match, TRBD1 (6 bases). This receptor was identified in a man aged 50-59 years with active COVID-19. Sequences were obtained from peripheral blood. CDR3 nucleotide sequence: TGTGCCAGCAGACCACTGGGGGGGGCGTATGACTATGGCTACACCTTC. Protein sequence: CASRPLGGAYDYGYTF.